Below, 5 T cell receptor beta chains from the same sample are listed, as sequenced in a study of shared clonotypes between healthy human individuals. Assay used: immunoSEQ multiplex PCR; TCRdb lists only in-frame clones, some missing. Here the sample spans around 2,000,000 clones, approximately 95% being singletons. CD45RO negativity and positive selection for CCR7 defined naive CD8 cells, a population that excluded terminally differentiated effector memory CD45RA+ cells. The specimen was naive CD8+ T cells sorted from blood. These receptor sequences come from a man between 18 and 29 years old in good health.

V is TRBV30 and J is TRBJ1-5, with a tentative D call TRBD1 (5 bases). From germline, CDR1 is GTSNPN and CDR2 SVGIG (reference sequence). The CDR3 loop spans 15 amino acids. Trimming shortened V by 3 bases and J by 0 bases, and 12 bases separated the two germline ends. This CDR3 is CAWSDGGNSNQPQHF. CDR3 bases: TGTGCCTGGAGCGACGGGGGAAATAGCAATCAGCCCCAGCATTTT.

Remarks on this clone: Different DNA sequences within this sample yield the same CDR3. This rearrangement joins TRBV9 to TRBJ2-7; 7 bases match TRBD2. Trimming cost V 0 bases and J 2 bases; bases outside gene matches: 2. Germline V lookup: CDR1 SGDLS, CDR2 YYNGEE. The CDR3 totals 14 residues. The CDR3 here is CASSVAGTTYEQYF. CDR3 coding DNA: TGTGCCAGCAGCGTAGCCGGGACTACCTACGAGCAGTACTTC.

This clone was observed a single time. The chain couples TRBV10-3 to TRBJ1-2, with TRBD1 matching 8 bases. The CDR3 loop spans 15 amino acids. V dropped 0 bases and J dropped 3; count of bases not matched to a gene: 3. The germline gives CDR1 ENHRY, CDR2 SYGVKD. Here the CDR3 reads CAISESVTGDYGYTF. The CDR3 DNA reads as TGTGCCATCAGTGAGTCGGTGACAGGGGACTATGGCTACACCTTC.

Comments on this clone: Other nucleotide sequences in the sample specify the same CDR3. The V and J genes are TRBV7-9 and TRBJ2-7, with TRBD2 matching 7 bases. The germline V gene has CDR1 SEHNR and CDR2 FQNEAQ (reference sequence). CDR3 length: 11 amino acids. J lost 7 bases, V lost 5 bases, and 2 bases had no gene match. Here the CDR3 reads CASSREGEQYF. The CDR3 DNA reads TGTGCCAGCAGCAGGGAGGGGGAGCAGTACTTC.

The chain has TRBV27 and TRBJ2-2; weak D call: TRBD2 (6 bases). CDR3 length: 12 amino acids. Germline CDR1 reads MNHEY; CDR2 reads SMNVEV (reference sequence). The V end lost 6 bases, the J end lost 6 bases, and 8 bases lay between the germline ends. The CDR3 region is CASRWGAGELFF. The CDR3 coding sequence is TGTGCCAGCAGATGGGGGGCCGGGGAGCTGTTTTTT.